This TCR beta chain was observed in a study of T cells in Graves' hyperthyroidism and ophthalmopathy. CDR1 is LNHDA and CDR2 is SQIVND in the germline V gene (reference sequence). With 4 bases clipped from V and 3 bases from J, the junction kept 6 bases outside the gene matches. The CDR3 totals 16 residues. Regarding the study as a whole: Most clonotypes expanded in the thyroid (above 0.001) were also present in blood.

RNA transcripts gave rise to amplified TCR beta CDR3 regions. The TCR CDR3 was amplified in a first-round RT-PCR using the HTBI primer set. A single record per CDR3 protein comes from TCRdb applying MiXCR to the multiplex PCR reads. The sample carries about 690,000 distinct CDR3 sequences, roughly 17% recorded once. Patients were excluded for uncontrolled infection, other autoimmune disease, pregnancy or lactation. A note on this clonotype: Its cognate antigen is unknown.

The sequence derives from a man between 45 and 60 years old with Graves' hyperthyroidism. This chain uses TRBV19 with TRBJ2-3, with TRBD1 matching over 11 bases. Sequenced sample: blood. For the CDR3, the DNA is TGTGCCAGTAGTACCCAGGGACAGGGGGGAACAGATACGCAGTATTTT. It codes for CASSTQGQGGTDTQYF.